Below, 5 T cell receptor beta chains from the same sample are listed, as sequenced in a study of blood T cells in healthy people across ages. Using a J-beta primer mix together with a sample-barcoded 5' primer, a second PCR was run for about 7 to 12 cycles. TCRdb re-analysed the 5' RACE reads in MiXCR, keeping a single row per CDR3 protein. Here the sample spans around 780,000 distinct CDR3 sequences, about 26% being singletons. Another study also made use of these data, one on T cells of mothers and their children.

The material sequenced was blood. The receptors here all came from a boy younger than 18 in good health.

Only a few counts were recorded for this clonotype. The gene calls are TRBV12-3 or TRBV12-4 and TRBJ2-5; a possible D gene is TRBD2 (6 bases). The V and J ends lost 5 bases and 1 base respectively, with 14 bases between them. The CDR3 covers 15 residues. The CDR3 DNA is TGTGCCAGCAGTCCCGGGGACTGGCTCCAAGAGACCCAGTACTTC. It yields the protein CASSPGDWLQETQYF.

The V gene is TRBV2, the J gene TRBJ1-5; 7 nucleotides line up with TRBD1. CDR1 and CDR2 from the germline V gene are SNHLY and FYNNEI. With V trimmed by 1 base and J by 4 bases, 7 bases remained unmatched. This CDR3 is built from 16 residues. The CDR3 sequence is CASSEGRGGPNQPQHF. CDR3 sequence (DNA): TGTGCCAGCAGTGAAGGCAGAGGGGGCCCTAATCAGCCCCAGCATTTT.

This clonotype showed up just a few times. The chain has TRBV20-1 and TRBJ2-1; D remains unclear. V lost 2 bases, J lost 7 bases, and 21 bases lay in between. The germline gives CDR1 DFQATT, CDR2 SNEGSKA (reference sequence). The CDR3 contains 16 residues. The chain's CDR3 is CSARRFLESLANEQFF. The CDR3, as DNA: TGCAGTGCTAGACGCTTCTTAGAGTCATTAGCTAATGAGCAGTTCTTC.

The sample holds a few counts of this clonotype. This chain uses TRBV12-3 or TRBV12-4 with TRBJ2-3, with D hard to call. Trimming removed 3 bases at V and 3 bases at J, with 10 bases between. The CDR3 runs to 14 residues. CDR3 in amino acids: CASSFGYRTDTQYF. In nucleotides, the CDR3 is TGTGCCAGCAGTTTCGGCTACCGAACAGATACGCAGTATTTT.

This clonotype was seen more than once but under ten times. The chain is built from TRBV4-1 and TRBJ2-2; D unclear. V was cut by 8 bases and J by 4 bases, with 20 bases left in between. The CDR3 consists of 16 residues. Germline-derived CDR1 and CDR2 are MGHRA and YSYEKL. CDR3 loop: CASRPSVSPLTGELFF. The CDR3 DNA is TGCGCCAGCCGCCCTTCTGTAAGCCCCCTCACCGGGGAGCTGTTTTTT.